This TCR beta chain was profiled in a study of T cell changes during pregnancy in multiple sclerosis. The assay was immunoSEQ multiplex PCR, and TCRdb's table has in-frame clones only and misses some. The table has some 22,000 clones, more than 85% seen once; the top ten hold 0.8% to 1.3%. Germline V gives CDR1 DFQATT, CDR2 SNEGSKA (reference sequence). V was shortened by 6 bases and J by 7 bases, with 10 bases between the two germline ends. The CDR3 totals 11 residues. The sequencing here drew on CD4+ T cells from peripheral blood mononuclear cells, taken in the second trimester of pregnancy. The receptor was isolated from a female donor in good health, enrolled as a control in a pregnancy study. The rearrangement links TRBV20-1 to TRBJ1-3; maybe TRBD1 (5 bases). DNA of the CDR3: TGCAGTGCGCAACAGGCGAACACCATATATTTT. Its translation is CSAQQANTIYF.